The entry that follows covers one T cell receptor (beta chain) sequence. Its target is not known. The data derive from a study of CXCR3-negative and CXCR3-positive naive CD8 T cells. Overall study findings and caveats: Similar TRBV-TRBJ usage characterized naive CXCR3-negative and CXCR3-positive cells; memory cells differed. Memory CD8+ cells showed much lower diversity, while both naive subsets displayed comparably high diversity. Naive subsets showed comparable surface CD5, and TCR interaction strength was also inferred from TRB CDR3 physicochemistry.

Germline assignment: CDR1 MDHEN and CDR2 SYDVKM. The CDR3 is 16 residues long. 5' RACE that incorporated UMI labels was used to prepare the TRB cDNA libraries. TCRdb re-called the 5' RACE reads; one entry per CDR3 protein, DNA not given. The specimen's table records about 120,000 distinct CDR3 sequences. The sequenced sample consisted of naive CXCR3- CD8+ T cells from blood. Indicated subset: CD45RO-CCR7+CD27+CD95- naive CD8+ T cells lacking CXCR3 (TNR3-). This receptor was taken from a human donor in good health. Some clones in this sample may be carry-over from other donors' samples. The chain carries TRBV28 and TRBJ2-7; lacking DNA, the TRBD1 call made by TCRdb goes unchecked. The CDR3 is CASSFPSGTGVYEQYF.